The rows below give T cell receptor beta chains drawn from one sample of a study of CD8+ T cells in alopecia areata. Profiled with immunoSEQ multiplex PCR; TCRdb holds only in-frame clones, not every one. The sample lists 180,000 or so clones, less than 70% occurring once. The sequencing used CD8+ T cells sorted from blood, collected at week 24, from a patient treated with tofacitinib. These receptors were taken from a human donor with alopecia areata. Each CDR3 is given with its conserved first and last residue. A D gene is named only where the DNA matches it firmly. For some rows the clone size is stated as once, few or many, or as a class when expanded; others skip it.

D,J,size,V,CDR3,DNA
TRBD1,TRBJ2-2,.,TRBV27,CASLPGQVNTGELFF,TGTGCCAGCCTTCCGGGACAGGTCAACACCGGGGAGCTGTTTTTT
.,TRBJ1-4,few,TRBV29-1,CSVGQGGEKLFF,TGCAGCGTTGGCCAGGGAGGTGAAAAACTGTTTTTT
.,TRBJ2-2,.,TRBV30,CAWSVRGVGGELFF,TGTGCCTGGAGTGTCCGAGGGGTTGGCGGGGAGCTGTTTTTT
.,TRBJ2-2,few,TRBV7-9,CASSVSGELFF,TGTGCCAGCAGCGTGTCCGGGGAGCTGTTTTTT
.,TRBJ1-1,.,TRBV25-1,CASSGGSTEAFF,TGTGCCAGCAGTGGGGGTAGCACTGAAGCTTTCTTT
.,TRBJ2-7,.,TRBV29-1,CSVFSGDDYEQYF,TGCAGCGTCTTCTCCGGAGACGACTACGAGCAGTACTTC
.,TRBJ2-3,.,TRBV5-1,CASSLGDTQYF,TGCGCCAGCAGCCTGGGGGATACGCAGTATTTT
.,TRBJ2-4,few,TRBV7-9,CASTLGGSKNIQYF,TGTGCCAGCACCCTTGGGGGGTCCAAAAACATTCAGTACTTC
TRBD1,TRBJ1-1,.,TRBV29-1,CSVDPGTGSTEAFF,TGCAGCGTTGACCCCGGGACAGGGAGCACTGAAGCTTTCTTT
.,TRBJ1-5,.,TRBV6-5,CASSYARGSQPQHF,TGTGCCAGCAGTTATGCGAGGGGATCTCAGCCCCAGCATTTT
TRBD1,TRBJ1-2,few,TRBV9,CASSVGVRDREMYGYTF,TGTGCCAGCAGCGTAGGGGTCCGGGACAGGGAAATGTATGGCTACACCTTC
.,TRBJ1-4,.,TRBV6-1,CASSEALSHEKLFF,TGTGCCAGCAGTGAAGCGCTATCCCATGAAAAACTGTTTTTT
TRBD1,TRBJ2-7,many,TRBV11-2,CASSLAGGQSYEQYF,TGTGCCAGCAGCTTAGCTGGGGGACAGAGCTACGAGCAGTACTTC
.,TRBJ1-4,few,TRBV13,CASSLAGQPNEKLFF,TGTGCCAGCAGCTTAGCTGGACAGCCAAATGAAAAACTGTTTTTT
TRBD1,TRBJ2-3,.,TRBV7-9,CASSLAGTGATDTQYF,TGTGCCAGCAGCTTAGCGGGGACAGGAGCCACAGATACGCAGTATTTT
.,TRBJ1-5,.,TRBV4-3,CASSQDRDDSQPQHF,TGCGCCAGCAGCCAAGACAGGGATGACAGTCAGCCCCAGCATTTT
.,TRBJ2-5,.,TRBV7-2,CASSLGGAAETQYF,TGTGCCAGCAGCTTGGGGGGTGCCGCGGAGACCCAGTACTTC
.,TRBJ2-1,.,TRBV30,CAWSVGVYNEQFF,TGTGCCTGGAGTGTAGGCGTGTACAATGAGCAGTTCTTC
TRBD2,TRBJ2-2,.,TRBV13,CATEELAGGNTGELFF,TGTGCCACCGAAGAACTAGCGGGGGGAAACACCGGGGAGCTGTTTTTT
.,TRBJ1-3,.,TRBV2,CASIGTDSTTGNTIYF,TGTGCCAGCATCGGAACGGACTCCACGACTGGAAACACCATATATTTT
TRBD1,TRBJ2-1,.,TRBV9,CASSGDRGRGNEQFF,TGTGCCAGCAGCGGTGACAGGGGGCGCGGGAATGAGCAGTTCTTC
TRBD2,TRBJ2-5,.,TRBV7-6,CASSPASGGASGETQYF,TGTGCCAGCAGCCCCGCTAGCGGGGGGGCGTCGGGAGAGACCCAGTACTTC
.,TRBJ1-2,.,TRBV6-1,CASSVGTDGRPYGYTF,TGTGCCAGCAGTGTTGGGACCGACGGGAGACCCTATGGCTACACCTTC
TRBD1,TRBJ2-7,.,TRBV11-2,CASSHRTGGTYEQYF,TGTGCCAGCAGCCACCGGACAGGGGGGACCTACGAGCAGTACTTC
TRBD1,TRBJ2-7,few,TRBV11-2,CASSLGQGNEQYF,TGTGCCAGCAGCCTGGGACAGGGAAACGAGCAGTACTTC
TRBD1,TRBJ1-5,few,TRBV29-1,CSARTGGNQPQHF,TGCAGCGCGCGGACAGGGGGCAATCAGCCCCAGCATTTT
.,TRBJ2-7,.,TRBV27,CASTPGWSYEQYF,TGTGCCAGCACGCCAGGGTGGTCCTACGAGCAGTACTTC
TRBD1,TRBJ1-2,once,TRBV4-3,CASSQTRDRAGYTF,TGCGCCAGCAGCCAAACCCGAGACAGGGCGGGCTACACCTTC
.,TRBJ1-3,.,TRBV7-8,CASSLAGANTIYF,TGTGCCAGCAGCTTAGCTGGGGCGAACACCATATATTTT
.,TRBJ1-2,.,TRBV4-3,CASSQAFGGGYDGYTF,TGCGCCAGCAGCCAAGCGTTTGGAGGGGGTTATGATGGCTACACCTTC
.,TRBJ2-7,.,TRBV7-8,CASSSSGSSYEQYF,TGTGCCAGCAGCTCGTCAGGGAGCTCCTACGAGCAGTACTTC
.,TRBJ1-6,few,TRBV2,CASSDGSPLHF,TGTGCCAGCAGTGATGGATCACCCCTCCACTTT
TRBD2,TRBJ2-5,.,TRBV6-6,CASSQRGQETQYF,TGTGCCAGCAGCCAGCGGGGACAAGAGACCCAGTACTTC